Each of the 24 T cell receptor beta chains below was sequenced from the same sample in a study of T-cell memory formation after mild COVID-19. One entry per CDR3 protein results from TCRdb running MiXCR on the 5' RACE reads. Of around 420,000 distinct CDR3 sequences detected, less than 25% appear once; the ten largest clones hold 8.8%. What was sequenced was PBMCs or a T cell subset sorted from them (not recorded which). These receptors all stem from an adult woman who had mild COVID-19 (a few samples of this study predate the infection). Cell type and time point are not known.

In this sample, this clonotype turned up a few times. The J gene is TRBJ2-6, the V gene TRBV3-1, with TRBD2 matching over 10 bases. The J segment lost 0 bases and the V segment lost 2 bases, leaving 4 bases of the junction unmatched. The germline V gene encodes CDR1 LGHDT and CDR2 YNNKEL (reference sequence). The CDR3 is made up of 18 amino acids. The CDR3 coding sequence is TGTGCCAGCAGCCAATATGCTAGCGGGGGCTCTGGGGCCAACGTCCTGACTTTC. Translating gives CASSQYASGGSGANVLTF.

The rearrangement uses TRBV15 and TRBJ1-4; D may be TRBD1 (5 bases). This CDR3 spans 14 amino acids. Germline loops: CDR1 LNHNV, CDR2 YYDKDF (reference sequence). Trimming took 5 bases from V and 5 from J, leaving 12 bases between them. CDR3 amino acids: CATSLGAGNEKLFF. The CDR3, as DNA: TGTGCCACCAGCCTCGGGGCAGGGAATGAAAAACTGTTTTTT.

V gene TRBV5-4 combines with J gene TRBJ1-2; maybe TRBD1 (6 bases). The CDR3 covers 14 residues. CDR1 and CDR2 from the germline V gene are SGHNT and YYREEE (reference sequence). V was pared by 0 bases and J by 3 bases, with 9 bases between. The CDR3 sequence is CASSLGGADYGYTF. In nucleotides, the CDR3 is TGTGCCAGCAGCTTGGGGGGGGCCGACTATGGCTACACCTTC.

This clonotype was counted a few times. This chain links TRBV27 with TRBJ2-7; D may be TRBD2 (5 bases). CDR1 is MNHEY, CDR2 SMNVEV, per germline (reference sequence). The CDR3 runs to 14 residues. V was trimmed by 6 bases and J by 0 bases, leaving 12 bases between them. The DNA for the CDR3 is TGTGCCAGCAGCCCGGACGGGGTCTCCTACGAGCAGTACTTC. Amino acids: CASSPDGVSYEQYF.

This clonotype has a count of ten or more. This chain links TRBV5-5 with TRBJ2-3, with 9 bases identical to TRBD2. V gave up 0 bases and J gave up 8 bases; unmatched junction bases: 7. In germline, CDR1 is SGHKS, CDR2 YYEKEE (reference sequence). CDR3 length equals 15 residues. The CDR3 nucleotides are TGTGCCAGCAGCTTGGAGGGGACTAGCACCGGTACGCAGTATTTT. It translates to CASSLEGTSTGTQYF.

In this sample, this clonotype turned up many times. This sequence joins TRBV11-2 and TRBJ2-3; no reliable D call. Looked up from germline, CDR1 is SGHAT and CDR2 is FQNNGV. The CDR3 is 14 residues long. Trimming pared 3 bases from V and 1 base from J, leaving 8 bases between. The CDR3 loop reads CASSFGAGTDTQYF. The CDR3 nucleotides are TGTGCCAGCAGCTTCGGAGCCGGCACAGATACGCAGTATTTT.

This rearrangement joins TRBV12-3 or TRBV12-4 to TRBJ2-1, with 9 positions matching TRBD2. The CDR3 sequence is 15 residues long. Trimming removed 5 bases from V and 9 bases from J; junction bases left unmatched: 11. The CDR3 sequence: CASSPQGGRGTEQFF. CDR3 bases: TGTGCCAGCAGTCCCCAGGGCGGGAGGGGCACTGAGCAGTTCTTC.

This clonotype came up a few times. The chain links TRBV10-3 to TRBJ1-2; tentative D call: TRBD1 (5 bases). Per germline, CDR1 ENHRY and CDR2 SYGVKD. V was clipped by 7 bases and J by 6 bases, with 12 bases between them. CDR3 size: 12 residues. The CDR3 region is CAITSREDGYTF. The CDR3 DNA reads TGTGCCATCACTAGCAGGGAGGATGGCTACACCTTC.

J is TRBJ2-7 and V is TRBV9; no reliable D call. The CDR3 runs to 13 residues. V was cut by 0 bases and J by 0 bases, with 4 bases left in between. CDR1 SGDLS and CDR2 YYNGEE come from the germline V gene. This CDR3 is CASSVDPSYEQYF. CDR3 nucleotides: TGTGCCAGCAGCGTAGACCCCTCCTACGAGCAGTACTTC.

The sample holds a few counts of this clonotype. Its ends do not fully match the called genes, so a read error is possible. The CDR3 is CASSPGTGSHEQYF. The CDR3 DNA reads TGCGCCAGCAGCCCCGGGACAGGCTCCCACGAGCAGTACTTC. V is TRBV5-1 and J is TRBJ2-7; 8 nucleotides match TRBD1. Germline CDR1 is SGHRS and CDR2 is YFSETQ. The length of the CDR3 is 14 residues.

The gene calls are TRBV7-2 and TRBJ2-2, with D unclear. The V gene's germline CDR1 is SGHTA and CDR2 FQGNSA. CDR3 size: 15 residues. The V end lost 2 bases, the J end lost 4 bases, and 11 bases lay between the germline ends. The CDR3 coding sequence is TGTGCCAGCAGCTTAACCCTAAGTAGCACCGGGGAGCTGTTTTTT. Amino acids: CASSLTLSSTGELFF.

The CDR3 here is CASSYRQSETQYF. The CDR3, as DNA: TGTGCCAGCAGTTACCGGCAGAGCGAGACCCAGTACTTC. The chain recombines TRBV6-5 with TRBJ2-5; no clear D. The germline V gene encodes CDR1 MNHEY and CDR2 SVGAGI. The V and J ends lost 2 bases and 5 bases respectively, with 9 bases between them. This CDR3 is built from 13 residues.

The sample holds a few counts of this clonotype. The chain has TRBV6-6 and TRBJ2-2; tentatively, D is TRBD1 or TRBD2 (5 bases each). The V and J ends lost 2 bases and 8 bases respectively, with 18 bases between them. Per germline, CDR1 MNHNY and CDR2 SVGAGI (reference sequence). The length of the CDR3 is 16 residues. The CDR3 loop is CASSYPGRALLGELFF. CDR3 in DNA: TGTGCCAGCAGTTACCCGGGGCGCGCTCTGCTAGGGGAGCTGTTTTTT.

DNA of the CDR3: TGCAGTGCTAGAGATCAGGGCAGGGGGAACACCGGGGAGCTGTTTTTT. Translated, it gives CSARDQGRGNTGELFF. The chain joins TRBV20-1 to TRBJ2-2; D possibly corresponds to TRBD1 (6 bases). Trimming stripped 0 bases from V and 1 base from J, with 12 bases between. The CDR3 runs to 16 residues. Germline-derived CDR1 and CDR2 are DFQATT and SNEGSKA (reference sequence).

This clonotype occurred a few times. The chain has TRBV27 and TRBJ1-2, with D perhaps matching TRBD1 (5 bases). The CDR3 runs 16 residues. The V gene lost 4 bases and the J gene lost 3 bases, with 18 bases spanning the gap. The germline V gene has CDR1 MNHEY and CDR2 SMNVEV (reference sequence). The chain's CDR3 is CASSSHTTGADYGYTF. For the CDR3, the DNA is TGTGCCAGCAGTTCACACACTACTGGGGCCGACTATGGCTACACCTTC.

J is TRBJ2-5 and V is TRBV20-1; 11 bases are a match to TRBD2. CDR3 length: 16 amino acids. Trimming at V came to 6 bases and at J to 2 bases, leaving 11 bases not matched to a gene. From germline, CDR1 is DFQATT and CDR2 SNEGSKA (reference sequence). The CDR3 region is CSARGLAEGPQETQYF. The DNA of the CDR3 is TGCAGTGCCCGGGGACTAGCGGAGGGTCCACAAGAGACCCAGTACTTC.

V usage is TRBV18 and J usage is TRBJ1-1; a weak D match, TRBD1 (5 bases). Trimming shortened V by 5 bases and J by 1 base, and 14 bases separated the two germline ends. From germline, CDR1 is KGHSH and CDR2 LQKENI. There are 15 residues in the CDR3. The CDR3 coding sequence is TGTGCCAGCTCAAGAATTGGGGCTGGGAACACTGAAGCTTTCTTT. Translation gives CASSRIGAGNTEAFF.

The chain carries TRBV2 and TRBJ2-1; 9 nucleotides match TRBD2. V shed 5 bases and J 7 bases; nucleotides not matched to a gene: 6. The CDR3 totals 14 residues. Germline V gives CDR1 SNHLY, CDR2 FYNNEI. CDR3 bases: TGTGCCAGCAGTCGGACTAGCGCGTCGAATGAGCAGTTCTTC. It encodes CASSRTSASNEQFF.

This chain joins TRBV7-3 and TRBJ2-3; 9 bases align to TRBD2. With V trimmed by 5 bases and J by 0 bases, 6 bases remained unmatched. The germline CDR1 and CDR2 sequences are SGHTA and FQGTGA. The CDR3 sequence is 16 residues long. The CDR3 sequence: CASSIGLAPSTDTQYF. Written as DNA, the CDR3 is TGTGCCAGCAGCATAGGACTAGCGCCTAGCACAGATACGCAGTATTTT.

This rearrangement joins TRBV12-3 or TRBV12-4 to TRBJ2-1; 10 bases align to TRBD2. The CDR3 runs to 16 residues. Trimming at V came to 2 bases and at J to 1 base, leaving 2 bases not matched to a gene. The DNA of the CDR3 is TGTGCCAGCAGTTTAAATAGCGGGGGGTCCTACAATGAGCAGTTCTTC. Its translation: CASSLNSGGSYNEQFF.

This clonotype was seen at least ten times. One junction end disagrees with the germline gene, perhaps due to a read error. This CDR3 is CASSYGTGNTEAFF. The CDR3 nucleotides are TGTGCCAGTAGTTATGGGACAGGGAACACTGAAGCTTTCTTT. The rearrangement joins TRBV6-5 to TRBJ1-1; 8 bases fit TRBD1. The germline V gene has CDR1 MNHEY and CDR2 SVGAGI. The CDR3 is 14 amino acids.

This clonotype was found a few times. J is TRBJ1-5 and V is TRBV9, with 12 nucleotides matching TRBD1. The CDR3 has 16 residues. The junction had 5 bases not matched to a gene; V was cut back by 4 bases and J by 3 bases. Germline V gene data show CDR1 as SGDLS and CDR2 as YYNGEE. The CDR3 spells CASSPGTGGLNQPQHF. The CDR3 DNA follows: TGTGCCAGCAGCCCCGGGACAGGGGGCCTCAATCAGCCCCAGCATTTT.

This clonotype was counted only a few times. The chain uses TRBV7-2 and TRBJ1-2; weak D call: TRBD1 (5 bases). Germline V gene sequence: CDR1 SGHTA, CDR2 FQGNSA. This CDR3 region has 13 residues. V lost 1 base to trimming and J lost 8 bases, with 11 bases between them. The CDR3, as DNA: TGTGCCAGCAGCTTAGAGAGGGGCTACGGCTACACCTTC. This gives the protein CASSLERGYGYTF.

This clonotype was recorded a few times. This rearrangement joins TRBV18 to TRBJ1-3; no reliable D call. V dropped 2 bases and J dropped 8 bases, with 10 bases sitting between them. Germline CDR1 reads KGHSH; CDR2 reads LQKENI. The CDR3 contains 13 residues. The CDR3 here is CASSPFLGDTIYF. The DNA for the CDR3 is TGTGCCAGCTCACCATTTTTGGGTGACACCATATATTTT.